This T cell receptor beta chain was retrieved from a study of preoperative IRX-2 immunotherapy in early breast cancer. The CDR3 is made up of 15 amino acids. Unmatched junction bases numbered 11, after V lost 5 bases and J lost 7 bases. The germline gives CDR1 LNHNV, CDR2 YYDKDF (reference sequence). Assay: immunoSEQ multiplex PCR; the TCRdb copy retains only in-frame clones and omits some. The sample yields tens of thousands of clones, over 65% seen once. Documented treatment: preoperative locoregional IRX-2 cytokine immunotherapy. Samples came from a phase Ib trial of preoperative locoregional IRX-2 cytokine immunotherapy.

This rearrangement joins TRBV15 to TRBJ2-1; TRBD2 matches at 7 bases. The sequence was collected from a human donor with breast cancer. This specimen was collected from a patient treated with IRX-2 immunotherapy. Here the CDR3 DNA reads TGTGCCACCAGCGCGCGATCTAGCGGAGCGAATGAGCAGTTCTTC. Protein sequence: CATSARSSGANEQFF.